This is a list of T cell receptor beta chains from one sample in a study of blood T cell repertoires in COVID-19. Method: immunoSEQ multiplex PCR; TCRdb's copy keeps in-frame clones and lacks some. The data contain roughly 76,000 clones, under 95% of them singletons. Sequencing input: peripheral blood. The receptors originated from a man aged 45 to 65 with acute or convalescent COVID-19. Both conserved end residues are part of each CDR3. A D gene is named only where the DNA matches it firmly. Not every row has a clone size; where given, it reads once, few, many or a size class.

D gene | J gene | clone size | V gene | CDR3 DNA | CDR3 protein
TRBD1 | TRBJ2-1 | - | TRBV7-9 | TGTGCCAGCAGCGAAGTTCAACAGGGGGGTGAGCAGTTCTTC | CASSEVQQGGEQFF
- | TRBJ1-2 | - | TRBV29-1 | TGCAGCGTACGGGACACTCAAGCTAACTATGGCTACACCTTC | CSVRDTQANYGYTF
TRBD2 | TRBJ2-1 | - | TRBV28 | TGTGCCAGCACTTTTTCGGGACTAGCGGGGGGGAGCTCCTACAATGAGCAGTTCTTC | CASTFSGLAGGSSYNEQFF
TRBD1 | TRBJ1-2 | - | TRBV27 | TGTGCCAGCAGTCTGGGACAGGGTCGTGGCTACACCTTC | CASSLGQGRGYTF
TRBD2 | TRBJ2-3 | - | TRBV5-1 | TGCGCCAGCAGCTGGACTAGCGGGGGCACAGATACGCAGTATTTT | CASSWTSGGTDTQYF
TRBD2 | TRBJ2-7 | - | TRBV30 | TGTGCCTGGAGTGTAACGTTGCTAGCGGGCGAGCAGTACTTC | CAWSVTLLAGEQYF
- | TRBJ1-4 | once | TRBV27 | TGTGCCAGCAGTTTACGGGCCCAGGGCCACTTCGATGAAAAACTGTTTTTT | CASSLRAQGHFDEKLFF
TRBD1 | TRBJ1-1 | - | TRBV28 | TGTGCCAGCAGATGGACAGGGGAACCTGAAGCTTTCTTT | CASRWTGEPEAFF
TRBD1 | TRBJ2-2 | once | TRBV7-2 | TGTGCCAGCACCTTAGGTGGTCAGGGGGTAGGGGAGCTGTTTTTT | CASTLGGQGVGELFF
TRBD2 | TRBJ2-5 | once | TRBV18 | TGTGCCAGCTCACGTTCTCAAGCGGGAGGGCTGGAGACCCAGTACTTC | CASSRSQAGGLETQYF
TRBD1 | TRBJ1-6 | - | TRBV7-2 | TGTGCCAGCAGCCTACAGGGGAATTCACCCCTCCACTTT | CASSLQGNSPLHF
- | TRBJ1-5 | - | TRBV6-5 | TGTGCCAGCAGTACAGGAGCCGATCAGCCCCAGCATTTT | CASSTGADQPQHF
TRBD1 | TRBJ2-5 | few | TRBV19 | TGTGCCAGTAGTATAAGGTGGCTGGGGACAGGAACACAAGAGACCCAGTACTTC | CASSIRWLGTGTQETQYF